This T cell receptor (beta chain) was recovered during a study of T cell changes during pregnancy in multiple sclerosis. The table came from immunoSEQ multiplex PCR; TCRdb's copy has only in-frame clones and leaves some out. Of roughly 48,000 clones listed, roughly 92% are singletons. V shed 5 bases and J shed 7 bases, with 9 bases lying between them. The CDR3 spans 11 residues. Germline V gene lookup returns CDR1 MDHEN and CDR2 SYDVKM. The genes are TRBV28 and TRBJ2-7, with unresolved D. The source material was CD4+ T cells from peripheral blood mononuclear cells, sampled in the second trimester of pregnancy. This TCR was sampled from a female donor in good health, enrolled as a control in a pregnancy study. Here the CDR3 reads CASSLLLEQYF. CDR3 sequence (DNA): TGTGCCAGCAGTCTCCTATTAGAGCAGTACTTC.